The source of this TCR beta chain is a study of blood T cell repertoires in COVID-19. In the study overall: The origin of the acute and convalescent COVID-19 samples was the United States, Italy and Spain. The cDNA or gDNA used as material had been derived from T cells, B-cell-depleted T cells, or PBMCs.

In its sample, this clone is medium-sized. Per the study methods: Estimates of nucleated cell counts were drawn from the amplification of reference gene primers. The assay was immunoSEQ multiplex PCR, and TCRdb's table has in-frame clones only and misses some. V and J calls and clone size are those listed in that table; D and trimming were worked out from the DNA. The sample records 20,000 to 25,000 clones, around three quarters being singletons. CDR1 is LNHDA and CDR2 is SQIVND in the germline V gene (reference sequence). The CDR3 extends over 16 amino acids. The junction had 10 bases not matched to a gene; V was cut back by 11 bases and J by 0 bases.

This TCR was sampled from a man aged 55 to 70 with active COVID-19. Sequencing used peripheral blood. The chain carries TRBV19 and TRBJ2-6; 7 bases are a match to TRBD1. DNA of the CDR3: TGTGCCTCCCAAGACAGGGAGAGCTCTGGGGCCAACGTCCTGACTTTC. It encodes CASQDRESSGANVLTF.